This T cell receptor (beta chain) was obtained from a study of T-cell reconstitution after alpha-beta-depleted transplantation in children. The V end lost 3 bases, the J end lost 0 bases, and 12 bases lay between the germline ends. The CDR3 runs 15 residues. The germline gives CDR1 MGHDK, CDR2 SYGVNS. Unique molecular identifiers were built into the TCRbeta library. TCRdb reprocessed the PCR reads via MiXCR and lists one record per CDR3 protein. The sample comprises roughly 70,000 distinct CDR3 sequences, roughly 5.2% of which are singletons, and approximately 19% rests with the top ten. There are many counts of this clonotype.

The starting material was PBMCs, mostly from graft donor cells, obtained 180 days after TCRalphabeta/CD19-depleted stem cell transplant. The chain has TRBV25-1 and TRBJ2-7, with D unclear. The source of this sequence is a boy under two years old who had a stem cell transplant for acute myeloid leukemia, so the T cells may come from the graft donor. CDR3 DNA sequence: TGTGCCAGCAGTGATCGGGCAGTTAGCTCCTACGAGCAGTACTTC. Protein sequence: CASSDRAVSSYEQYF.